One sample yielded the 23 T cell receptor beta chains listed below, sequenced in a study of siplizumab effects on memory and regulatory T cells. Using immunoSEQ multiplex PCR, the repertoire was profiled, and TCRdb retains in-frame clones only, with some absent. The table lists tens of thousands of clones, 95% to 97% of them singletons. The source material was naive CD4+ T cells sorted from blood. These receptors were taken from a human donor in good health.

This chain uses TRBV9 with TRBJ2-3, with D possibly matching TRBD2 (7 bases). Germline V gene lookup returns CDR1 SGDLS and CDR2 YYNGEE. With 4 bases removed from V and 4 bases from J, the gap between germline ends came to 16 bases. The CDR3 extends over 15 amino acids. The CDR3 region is CASSPKGGPADTQYF. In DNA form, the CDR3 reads TGTGCCAGCAGCCCAAAGGGGGGGCCGGCAGATACGCAGTATTTT.

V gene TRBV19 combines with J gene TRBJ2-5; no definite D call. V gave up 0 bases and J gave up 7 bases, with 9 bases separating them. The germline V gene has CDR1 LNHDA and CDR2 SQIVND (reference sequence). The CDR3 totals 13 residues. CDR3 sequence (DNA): TGTGCCAGTAGTATAGAAACTCGTAGGACCCAGTACTTC. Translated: CASSIETRRTQYF.

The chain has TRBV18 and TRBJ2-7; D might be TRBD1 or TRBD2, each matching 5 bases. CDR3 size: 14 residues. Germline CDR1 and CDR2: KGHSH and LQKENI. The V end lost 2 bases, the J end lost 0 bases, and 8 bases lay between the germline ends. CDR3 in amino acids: CASSPSGTSYEQYF. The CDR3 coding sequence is TGTGCCAGCTCACCATCAGGGACCTCCTACGAGCAGTACTTC.

The CDR3: CASSPDWGSGELFF. The CDR3 coding sequence is TGTGCCAGCAGTCCCGATTGGGGATCCGGGGAGCTGTTTTTT. V and J are TRBV6-8 and TRBJ2-2; D ambiguous. Germline CDR1 reads MNHGY; CDR2 reads SAAAGT. V was cut by 5 bases and J by 6 bases, with 13 bases left in between. The CDR3 is 14 residues long.

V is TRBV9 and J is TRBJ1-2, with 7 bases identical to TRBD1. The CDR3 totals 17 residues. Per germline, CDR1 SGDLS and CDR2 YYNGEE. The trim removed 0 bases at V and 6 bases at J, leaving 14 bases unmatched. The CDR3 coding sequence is TGTGCCAGCAGCGTAGGGTATCAAGGGCAGGGGACAGATGGCTACACCTTC. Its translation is CASSVGYQGQGTDGYTF. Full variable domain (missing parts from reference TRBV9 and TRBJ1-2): DSGVTQTPKHLITATGQRVTLRCSPRSGDLSVYWYQQSLDQGLQFLIQYYNGEERAKGNILERFSAQQFPDLHSELNLSSLELGDSALYFCASSVGYQGQGTDGYTFGSGTRLTVV.

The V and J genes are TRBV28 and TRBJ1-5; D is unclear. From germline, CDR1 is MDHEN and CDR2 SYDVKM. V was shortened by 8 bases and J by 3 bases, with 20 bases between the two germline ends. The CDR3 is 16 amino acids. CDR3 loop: CASGRSLGRINQPQHF. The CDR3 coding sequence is TGTGCCAGCGGCAGAAGTCTTGGACGGATCAATCAGCCCCAGCATTTT.

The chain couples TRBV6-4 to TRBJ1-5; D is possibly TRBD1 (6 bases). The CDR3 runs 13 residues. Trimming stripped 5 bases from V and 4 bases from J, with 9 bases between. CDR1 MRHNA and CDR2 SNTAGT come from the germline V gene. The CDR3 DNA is TGTGCCAGCAGTAGACAGGAGAATCAGCCCCAGCATTTT. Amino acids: CASSRQENQPQHF.

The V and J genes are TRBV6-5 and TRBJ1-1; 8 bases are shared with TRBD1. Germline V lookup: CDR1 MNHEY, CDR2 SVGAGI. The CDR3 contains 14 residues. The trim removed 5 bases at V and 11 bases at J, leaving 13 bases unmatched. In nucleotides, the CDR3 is TGTGCCAGCAGTCCGCCCCGGGACAGGCTCGTCGCTTTCTTT. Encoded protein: CASSPPRDRLVAFF.

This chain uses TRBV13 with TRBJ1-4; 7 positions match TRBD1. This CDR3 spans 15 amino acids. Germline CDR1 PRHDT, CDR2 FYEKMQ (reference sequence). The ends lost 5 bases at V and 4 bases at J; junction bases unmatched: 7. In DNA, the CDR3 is TGTGCCAGCAGCACAAAGACAGGGATTAATGAAAAACTGTTTTTT. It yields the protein CASSTKTGINEKLFF.

CDR3 sequence (DNA): TGTGCCAGCAGTTTGGATGGGGGAGCCCGTTACTACAATGAGCAGTTCTTC. This encodes CASSLDGGARYYNEQFF. V usage is TRBV27 and J usage is TRBJ2-1; D possibly matches TRBD1 or TRBD2 (5 bases each). The V end lost 3 bases, the J end lost 3 bases, and 18 bases lay between the germline ends. Germline V gives CDR1 MNHEY, CDR2 SMNVEV (reference sequence). This CDR3 region has 17 residues.

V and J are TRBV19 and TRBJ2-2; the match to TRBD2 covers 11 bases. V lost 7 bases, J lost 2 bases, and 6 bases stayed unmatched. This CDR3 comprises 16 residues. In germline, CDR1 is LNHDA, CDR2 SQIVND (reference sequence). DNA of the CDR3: TGTGCCAGTAAAACTAGCGGGGGAACTAACACCGGGGAGCTGTTTTTT. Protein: CASKTSGGTNTGELFF.

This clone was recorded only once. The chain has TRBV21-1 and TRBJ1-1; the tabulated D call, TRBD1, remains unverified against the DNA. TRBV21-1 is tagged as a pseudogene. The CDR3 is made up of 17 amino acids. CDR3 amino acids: CASSDPGHPYGNTEAFF. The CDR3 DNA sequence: TGTGCCAGCAGTGATCCGGGACACCCATACGGGAACACTGAAGCTTTCTTT.

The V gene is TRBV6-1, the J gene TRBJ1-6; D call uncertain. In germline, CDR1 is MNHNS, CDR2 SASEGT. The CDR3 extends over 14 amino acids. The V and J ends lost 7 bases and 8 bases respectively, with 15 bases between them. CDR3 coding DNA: TGTGCCAGCATTAGGGCTGAGATCTATTCACCCCTCCACTTT. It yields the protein CASIRAEIYSPLHF.

CDR3 protein: CAIRGDNEQFF. As DNA, the CDR3 is TGTGCCATCAGAGGGGACAATGAGCAGTTCTTC. This chain links TRBV10-3 with TRBJ2-1, with a tentative D call TRBD1 (5 bases). The CDR3 runs to 11 residues. The germline CDR1 and CDR2 sequences are ENHRY and SYGVKD. V lost 6 bases and J 5 bases, leaving 5 bases between the germline ends.

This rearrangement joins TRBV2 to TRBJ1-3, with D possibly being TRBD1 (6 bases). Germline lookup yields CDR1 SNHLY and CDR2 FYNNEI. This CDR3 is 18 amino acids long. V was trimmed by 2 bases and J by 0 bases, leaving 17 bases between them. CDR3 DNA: TGTGCCAGCAGTGAATTAGACAGGCTTCTTACCTCTGGAAACACCATATATTTT. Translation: CASSELDRLLTSGNTIYF. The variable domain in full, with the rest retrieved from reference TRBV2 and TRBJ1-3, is EPEVTQTPSHQVTQMGQEVILRCVPISNHLYFYWYRQILGQKVEFLVSFYNNEISEKSEIFDDQFSVERPDGSNFTLKIRSTKLEDSAMYFCASSELDRLLTSGNTIYFGEGSWLTVV.

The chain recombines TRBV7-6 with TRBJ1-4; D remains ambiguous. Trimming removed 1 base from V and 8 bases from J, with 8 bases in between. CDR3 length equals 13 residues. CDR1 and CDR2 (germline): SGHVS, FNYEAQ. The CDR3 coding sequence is TGTGCCAGCAGCTTAGGACTAGCCGAAAAACTGTTTTTT. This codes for CASSLGLAEKLFF.

The CDR3 loop is CASSADSNSPLHF. CDR3 bases: TGTGCCAGCTCAGCAGACAGTAATTCACCCCTCCACTTT. The gene calls are TRBV18 and TRBJ1-6, with D possibly matching TRBD1 (5 bases). The CDR3 has 13 residues. Germline lookup yields CDR1 KGHSH and CDR2 LQKENI. Deletions cut 5 bases from V and 6 bases from J, with 8 bases between.

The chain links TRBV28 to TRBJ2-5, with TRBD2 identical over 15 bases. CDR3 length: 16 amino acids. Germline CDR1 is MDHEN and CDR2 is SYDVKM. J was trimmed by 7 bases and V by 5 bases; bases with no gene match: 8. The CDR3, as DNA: TGTGCCAGCAGTCTGGGACTAGCGGGGGGCGGTGGGACCCAGTACTTC. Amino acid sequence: CASSLGLAGGGGTQYF.

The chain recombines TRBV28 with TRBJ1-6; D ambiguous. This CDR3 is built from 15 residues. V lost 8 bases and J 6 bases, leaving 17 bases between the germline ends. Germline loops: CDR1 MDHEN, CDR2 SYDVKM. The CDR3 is CASGTNGLGNSPLHF. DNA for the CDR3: TGTGCCAGCGGTACTAACGGCCTAGGTAATTCACCCCTCCACTTT.

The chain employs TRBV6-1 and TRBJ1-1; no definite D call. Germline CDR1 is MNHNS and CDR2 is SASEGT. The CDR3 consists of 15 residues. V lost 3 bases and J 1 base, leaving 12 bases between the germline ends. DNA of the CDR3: TGTGCCAGCAGTGAGCTAGGGTTATCGAACACTGAAGCTTTCTTT. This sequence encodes CASSELGLSNTEAFF.

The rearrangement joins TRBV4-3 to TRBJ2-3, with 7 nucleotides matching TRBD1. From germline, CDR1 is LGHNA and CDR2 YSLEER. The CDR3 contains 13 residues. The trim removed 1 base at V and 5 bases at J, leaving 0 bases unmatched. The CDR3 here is CASSQGQGDTQYF. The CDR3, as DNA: TGCGCCAGCAGCCAAGGACAGGGAGATACGCAGTATTTT.

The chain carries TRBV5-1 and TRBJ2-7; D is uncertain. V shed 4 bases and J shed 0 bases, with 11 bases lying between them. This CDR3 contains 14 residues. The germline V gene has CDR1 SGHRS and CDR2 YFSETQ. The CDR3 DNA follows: TGCGCCAGCAGCCCGGACGGAAGCTCCTACGAGCAGTACTTC. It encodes CASSPDGSSYEQYF.

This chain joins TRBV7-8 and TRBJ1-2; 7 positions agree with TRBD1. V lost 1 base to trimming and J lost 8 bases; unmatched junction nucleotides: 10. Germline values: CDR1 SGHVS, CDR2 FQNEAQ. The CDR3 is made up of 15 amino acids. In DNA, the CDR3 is TGTGCCAGCAGCTTAGAAATAGCAGGGGGGATAGGCTACACCTTC. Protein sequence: CASSLEIAGGIGYTF. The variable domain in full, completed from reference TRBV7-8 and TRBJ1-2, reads GAGVSQSPRYKVAKRGQDVALRCDPISGHVSLFWYQQALGQGPEFLTYFQNEAQLDKSGLPSDRFFAERPEGSVSTLKIQRTQQEDSAVYLCASSLEIAGGIGYTFGSGTRLTVV.